This TCR beta chain was recorded in a study of CD4 T cells in relation to SARS-CoV-2 and coronaviruses. Across the study: PBMCs were cultured with antigen for about eleven days before TCR beta sequencing.

The ends were cut back, 1 base at V and 0 bases at J, with 16 bases in the middle. The CDR3 is made up of 18 amino acids. CDR1 LGHDT and CDR2 YNNKEL come from the germline V gene (reference sequence). Produced via immunoSEQ multiplex PCR; TCRdb's table is partial and in-frame only. This sample has some 21,000 clones, with 65% to 80% found just once. Unexposed donor CD4+ T cells date from about 2011-2018, before the COVID-19 pandemic. After about ten days of culture, CD4+ T cells were isolated. For this clone: Antigen: not known.

The receptor's source is a human donor in good health. Material: CD4+ T cells from PBMCs, cultured in vitro. The V and J genes are TRBV3-1 (or the pseudogene TRBV3-2) and TRBJ1-3; TRBD1 might be the D (5 bases). CDR3 residues: CASSQGYAGTVSGNTIYF. CDR3 bases: TGTGCCAGCAGCCAAGGGTATGCCGGGACGGTCTCTGGAAACACCATATATTTT.